This entry lists 13 T cell receptor beta chains sequenced from one sample in a study of blood T cells in healthy people across ages. PCR was performed a second time for about 7 to 11 cycles using a sample-barcoded 5' primer and a J-beta primer mix. TCRdb analysed the 5' RACE reads with MiXCR anew, one entry per CDR3 protein. This table has some 1.5 million distinct CDR3 sequences, about 28% appearing once. The specimen sequenced was blood. The source of these receptors is a woman aged 25 to 45 in good health.

This clonotype was observed a few times. This chain uses TRBV20-1 with TRBJ2-1; 8 bases fit TRBD2. Per the germline V gene, CDR1 is DFQATT and CDR2 is SNEGSKA (reference sequence). Losses at the gene ends were 6 bases for V and 2 bases for J; bases not matched to a gene: 9. The CDR3 loop spans 15 amino acids. The CDR3 reads CSATKLAEPYNEQFF. CDR3 coding DNA: TGCAGTGCGACTAAACTAGCGGAACCCTACAATGAGCAGTTCTTC.

The CDR3 coding sequence is TGTGCCAGCAGTGAAGAACAGGGGTATCATGGCTACACCTTC. It codes for CASSEEQGYHGYTF. V and J are TRBV2 and TRBJ1-2; 7 bases match TRBD1. CDR1 SNHLY and CDR2 FYNNEI come from the germline V gene. After removal of 1 base from V and 6 bases from J, the junction contained 5 bases not matched to a gene. The CDR3 runs 14 residues.

The chain recombines TRBV19 with TRBJ2-7; D tentatively fits TRBD1 or TRBD2 (5 bases each). Germline V CDR1 and CDR2: LNHDA, SQIVND (reference sequence). Trimming cost V 5 bases and J 4 bases, with 24 bases left between them. The CDR3 has 17 residues. The CDR3 loop is CASSFGAPGPLGYEQYF. The CDR3 DNA is TGTGCCAGTAGTTTTGGAGCTCCGGGACCCCTGGGGTACGAGCAGTACTTC.

The chain recombines TRBV6-1 with TRBJ2-5; 8 bases map to TRBD2. J was trimmed by 1 base and V by 11 bases; bases with no gene match: 9. The CDR3 runs to 14 residues. Germline V lookup: CDR1 MNHNS, CDR2 SASEGT. The CDR3 spells CAGQAGGTQETQYF. The CDR3 nucleotides are TGTGCCGGGCAGGCGGGGGGTACCCAAGAGACCCAGTACTTC.

This clonotype was recorded a few times. The chain couples TRBV7-9 to TRBJ2-5; D is unresolved. Trimming took off 4 bases at V and 1 base at J, with 10 bases between the two ends. Germline CDR1 reads SEHNR; CDR2 reads FQNEAQ (reference sequence). The CDR3 is made up of 14 amino acids. The CDR3 loop is CASSSESIQETQYF. CDR3 DNA: TGTGCCAGCAGCTCTGAGTCGATCCAAGAGACCCAGTACTTC.

The chain uses TRBV10-3 and TRBJ2-3; 9 bases are shared with TRBD2. Germline CDR1 ENHRY, CDR2 SYGVKD. This CDR3 contains 17 residues. V lost 2 bases and J lost 5; bases outside the gene matches: 11. The CDR3 sequence is CAISEKVGGRAKDTQYF. DNA for the CDR3: TGTGCCATCAGTGAGAAGGTCGGCGGGAGGGCCAAAGATACGCAGTATTTT.

Notes on this clonotype: One junction end does not reproduce the germline sequence, and a read error may be involved. J is TRBJ1-1 and V is TRBV5-1; D is undetermined. The V gene's germline CDR1 is SGHRS and CDR2 YFSETQ. This CDR3 region has 12 residues. For the CDR3, the DNA is TGCACCAGCAGCTTGTCCAACACTGAAGCTTTCTTT. Protein: CTSSLSNTEAFF.

This clonotype was picked up many times. This chain connects TRBV5-1 to TRBJ1-2; 11 nucleotides match TRBD1. The V and J ends lost 4 bases and 3 bases, in that order; junction bases with no gene match: 5. Germline lookup yields CDR1 SGHRS and CDR2 YFSETQ. CDR3 length: 15 residues. CDR3 sequence: CASSLGQGDYYGYTF. The CDR3 DNA is TGCGCCAGCAGCCTGGGACAGGGGGACTACTATGGCTACACCTTC.

This clonotype was seen only a few times. The rearrangement joins TRBV4-2 to TRBJ2-7; the D gene is possibly TRBD1 (6 bases). This CDR3 region has 15 residues. Germline V gene sequence: CDR1 LGHNA, CDR2 YNFKEQ. The V end was cut by 6 bases, the J end by 2 bases, with 17 bases between. CDR3 loop: CASSRSKGTTYEQYF. CDR3 sequence (DNA): TGTGCCAGCAGTCGCTCGAAAGGGACAACCTACGAGCAGTACTTC.

The chain recombines TRBV20-1 with TRBJ2-4; D possibly corresponds to TRBD1 (5 bases). This CDR3 has 14 residues. Germline CDR1 and CDR2: DFQATT and SNEGSKA (reference sequence). V was cut by 6 bases and J by 3 bases, with 15 bases left in between. CDR3 sequence (DNA): TGCAGTGCCCCCCCAGACAGACTCAAAAACATTCAGTACTTC. Protein product: CSAPPDRLKNIQYF.

The genes are TRBV4-3 and TRBJ2-5; D perhaps matches TRBD2 (5 bases). There are 14 residues in the CDR3. Looked up from germline, CDR1 is LGHNA and CDR2 is YSLEER. The V gene lost 1 base and the J gene lost 5 bases, with 11 bases spanning the gap. The CDR3 spells CASSQGRRGETQYF. The CDR3 coding sequence is TGCGCCAGCAGCCAAGGTCGACGCGGGGAGACCCAGTACTTC.

This clonotype turned up a few times. V is TRBV5-1 and J is TRBJ2-2, with a possible D match to TRBD2 (6 bases). The V end lost 5 bases, the J end lost 0 bases, and 17 bases lay between the germline ends. CDR1 and CDR2 (germline): SGHRS, YFSETQ. This CDR3 is 17 amino acids long. The CDR3 loop reads CASRMLAASTNTGELFF. The CDR3 nucleotides read TGCGCCAGCAGAATGTTAGCGGCCTCCACGAACACCGGGGAGCTGTTTTTT.

This chain connects TRBV20-1 to TRBJ2-1, with D possibly called TRBD1 or TRBD2 (5 bases each). V gave up 5 bases and J gave up 6 bases, with 11 bases separating them. Germline lookup yields CDR1 DFQATT and CDR2 SNEGSKA (reference sequence). This CDR3 is built from 12 residues. CDR3 residues: CSAAGTVNEQFF. CDR3 in DNA: TGCAGTGCTGCCGGGACGGTCAATGAGCAGTTCTTC.